These T cell receptor beta chains were read from a single sample in a study of early T cells in non-severe SARS-CoV-2 infection. Via MiXCR, TCRdb re-called the 5' RACE reads, giving one row per CDR3 protein. The sample yields about 60,000 distinct CDR3 sequences, about 12% seen once. Sequencing used whole blood. Every receptor here comes from an adult who was a healthcare worker with PCR-confirmed SARS-CoV-2 infection or an uninfected control (not recorded which). Each CDR3 is given with its conserved first and last residue. The D gene is left open where the match is weak. Where a row states a size, it is once, few, many or the class of an expanded clone; other rows omit it.

clone_size	v_call	j_call	d_call	cdr3_aa	cdr3_nt
many	TRBV20-1	TRBJ2-1	TRBD1	CSAQTGQGEQFF	TGCAGTGCACAGACCGGACAGGGTGAGCAGTTCTTC
.	TRBV2	TRBJ2-3	.	CASRTLSSTDTQYF	TGTGCCAGCAGGACACTTTCTAGCACAGATACGCAGTATTTT
.	TRBV9	TRBJ1-1	TRBD1	CASSTSPGQGAGEAEAFF	TGTGCCAGCAGCACATCCCCGGGACAGGGGGCGGGAGAGGCTGAAGCTTTCTTT
.	TRBV6-1	TRBJ1-1	.	CVSTKQANTEAFF	TGTGTCAGCACCAAGCAGGCGAACACTGAAGCTTTCTTT
few	TRBV6-5	TRBJ2-7	.	CASSSLRTEQIYEQYF	TGTGCCAGCAGTTCGCTCAGGACAGAACAGATCTACGAGCAGTACTTC
many	TRBV7-2	TRBJ2-1	.	CASSLMSGYNEQFF	TGTGCCAGCAGCCTTATGTCTGGCTACAATGAGCAGTTCTTC
.	TRBV5-4	TRBJ2-1	.	CASSFKGSYNEQFF	TGTGCCAGCAGCTTCAAGGGGTCCTACAATGAGCAGTTCTTC
many	TRBV11-2	TRBJ2-7	TRBD1	CASSELDRVREQYF	TGTGCCAGCAGCGAACTGGACAGGGTACGCGAGCAGTACTTC
.	TRBV30	TRBJ1-6	TRBD1	CAWGGQGGSPLHF	TGTGCCTGGGGAGGACAGGGGGGATCACCCCTCCACTTT
many	TRBV28	TRBJ2-7	.	CASREERIMRGYEQYF	TGTGCCAGCAGAGAGGAGCGGATCATGAGGGGATACGAGCAGTACTTC
few	TRBV2	TRBJ1-1	.	CASSVEGMNTEAFF	TGTGCCAGCAGTGTGGAGGGAATGAACACTGAAGCTTTCTTT
many	TRBV9	TRBJ1-1	TRBD1	CASSVSGTGVWTEAFF	TGTGCCAGCAGCGTGTCCGGGACAGGGGTTTGGACTGAAGCTTTCTTT
.	TRBV7-9	TRBJ2-1	.	CASSPGLHYNEQFF	TGTGCCAGCAGCCCGGGACTTCATTACAATGAGCAGTTCTTC
many	TRBV6-2/TRBV6-3	TRBJ1-1	TRBD1	CASTGQGKYRQAFF	TGTGCCAGCACTGGACAGGGTAAATACAGACAAGCTTTCTTT
few	TRBV13	TRBJ2-1	.	CASSPRDLVNEQFF	TGTGCCAGCAGCCCCCGGGACCTTGTGAATGAGCAGTTCTTC
many	TRBV14	TRBJ1-2	TRBD1	CASSYRDRDYGYTF	TGTGCCAGCAGCTACCGGGACAGGGACTATGGCTACACCTTC
.	TRBV6-6	TRBJ2-1	.	CASRIGGNEQFF	TGTGCCAGCAGAATAGGGGGCAATGAGCAGTTCTTC
few	TRBV10-1	TRBJ1-1	.	CASSEGGLNTEAFF	TGCGCCAGCAGTGAAGGTGGATTGAACACTGAAGCTTTCTTT
.	TRBV6-6	TRBJ2-3	.	CASIGSSTDTQYF	TGTGCCAGCATCGGATCTAGCACAGATACGCAGTATTTT
few	TRBV5-1	TRBJ2-3	.	CASSFAAGTQDTQYF	TGCGCCAGCAGCTTCGCGGCGGGCACCCAGGATACGCAGTATTTT
.	TRBV6-1	TRBJ2-1	.	CASSEREDRTDNEQFF	TGTGCCAGCAGTGAACGTGAAGACAGGACCGACAATGAGCAGTTCTTC
.	TRBV6-1	TRBJ2-7	.	CASSELRTATYEQYF	TGTGCCAGCAGTGAATTAAGGACAGCCACCTACGAGCAGTACTTC
few	TRBV5-1	TRBJ1-5	.	CASSPTPTGNQPQHF	TGCGCCAGCAGCCCCACCCCGACAGGCAATCAGCCCCAGCATTTT
few	TRBV3-1	TRBJ2-1	.	CASSQVKPTISNEQFF	TGTGCCAGCAGCCAAGTTAAACCGACTATTTCGAATGAGCAGTTCTTC
.	TRBV13	TRBJ2-6	.	CASSLRRSGANVLTF	TGTGCCAGCAGCTTACGCAGATCTGGGGCCAACGTCCTGACTTTC
few	TRBV7-2	TRBJ2-1	.	CASSPWSYNEQFF	TGTGCCAGCAGCCCGTGGTCCTACAATGAGCAGTTCTTC
many	TRBV21-1	TRBJ1-6	.	CASRGPSSYNSPLHF	TGTGCCAGCAGGGGACCCAGCTCCTATAATTCACCCCTCCACTTT
many	TRBV4-1	TRBJ2-7	TRBD1	CASSHRHRGAIYEQYF	TGCGCCAGCAGCCACCGACACAGGGGGGCGATCTACGAGCAGTACTTC
few	TRBV6-6	TRBJ2-3	.	CASSSRLWTSPSDTQYF	TGTGCCAGCAGTTCCCGACTCTGGACCTCCCCATCCGATACGCAGTATTTT
.	TRBV4-3	TRBJ2-3	TRBD2	CASSRTSGEPDTQYF	TGCGCCAGCAGCCGGACTAGCGGGGAACCAGATACGCAGTATTTT
few	TRBV2	TRBJ2-1	TRBD2	CASRAGTSGSHEQFF	TGTGCCAGCAGAGCCGGGACTAGCGGGAGTCATGAGCAGTTCTTC
many	TRBV20-1	TRBJ2-2	TRBD1	CSATGYSGQLNTGELFF	TGCAGTGCTACAGGTTACTCGGGACAGTTGAACACCGGGGAGCTGTTTTTT
few	TRBV29-1	TRBJ1-1	TRBD1	CSVSTGTEAFF	TGCAGCGTATCGACAGGGACTGAAGCTTTCTTT
many	TRBV4-3	TRBJ2-1	TRBD2	CASSPLTSGDYNEQFF	TGCGCCAGCAGCCCCTTGACTAGCGGGGACTACAATGAGCAGTTCTTC
many	TRBV7-9	TRBJ2-7	.	CASSVSSGPARQYF	TGTGCCAGCAGCGTTTCAAGCGGGCCGGCCCGGCAGTACTTC
few	TRBV28	TRBJ2-6	.	CASRITGANVLTF	TGTGCCAGCAGAATAACTGGGGCCAACGTCCTGACTTTC
.	TRBV28	TRBJ2-2	.	CASSPNGGFTGELFF	TGTGCCAGCAGCCCAAATGGCGGATTCACCGGGGAGCTGTTTTTT
.	TRBV30	TRBJ2-4	.	CAWSSLLRDKKNIQYF	TGTGCCTGGAGTTCTCTTCTCCGGGACAAAAAAAACATTCAGTACTTC
many	TRBV6-6	TRBJ2-5	.	CASRGLGQGQETQYF	TGTGCCAGCAGGGGGCTGGGGCAGGGCCAAGAGACCCAGTACTTC
many	TRBV2	TRBJ2-3	.	CASLDLPASTDTQYF	TGTGCCAGCCTGGATCTTCCGGCTAGCACAGATACGCAGTATTTT
many	TRBV5-1	TRBJ2-5	TRBD1	CASSFQGAHQETQYF	TGCGCCAGCAGCTTCCAGGGGGCGCACCAAGAGACCCAGTACTTC
few	TRBV5-4	TRBJ2-3	.	CASSLLGVLTDTQYF	TGTGCCAGCAGCCTCCTCGGGGTCCTCACAGATACGCAGTATTTT